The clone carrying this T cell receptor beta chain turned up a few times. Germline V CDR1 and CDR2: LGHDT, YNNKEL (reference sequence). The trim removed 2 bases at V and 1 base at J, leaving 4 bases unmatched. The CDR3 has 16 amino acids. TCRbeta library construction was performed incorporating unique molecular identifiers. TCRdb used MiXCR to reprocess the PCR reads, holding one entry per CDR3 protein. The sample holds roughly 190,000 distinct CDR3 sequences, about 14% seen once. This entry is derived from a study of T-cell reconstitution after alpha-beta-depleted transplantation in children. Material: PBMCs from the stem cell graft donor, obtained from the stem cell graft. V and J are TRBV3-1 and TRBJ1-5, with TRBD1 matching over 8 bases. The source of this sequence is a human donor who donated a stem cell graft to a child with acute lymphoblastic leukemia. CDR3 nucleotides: TGTGCCAGCAGCCAACACGGACAGGGAAGCAATCAGCCCCAGCATTTT. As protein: CASSQHGQGSNQPQHF.